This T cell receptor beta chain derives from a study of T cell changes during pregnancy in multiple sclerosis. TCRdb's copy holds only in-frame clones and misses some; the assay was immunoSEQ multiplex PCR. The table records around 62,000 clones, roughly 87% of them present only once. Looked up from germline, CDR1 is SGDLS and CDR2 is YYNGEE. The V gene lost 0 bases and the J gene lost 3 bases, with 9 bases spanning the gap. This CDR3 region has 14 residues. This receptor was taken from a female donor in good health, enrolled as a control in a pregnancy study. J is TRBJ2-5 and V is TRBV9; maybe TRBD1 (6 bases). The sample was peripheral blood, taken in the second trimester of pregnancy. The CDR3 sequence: CASSVASGEETQYF. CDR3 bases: TGTGCCAGCAGCGTAGCCTCAGGGGAAGAGACCCAGTACTTC. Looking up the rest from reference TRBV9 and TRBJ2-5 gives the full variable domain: DSGVTQTPKHLITATGQRVTLRCSPRSGDLSVYWYQQSLDQGLQFLIQYYNGEERAKGNILERFSAQQFPDLHSELNLSSLELGDSALYFCASSVASGEETQYFGPGTRLLVL.